The rows below give T cell receptor beta chains drawn from one sample of a study of T-cell memory formation after mild COVID-19. TCRdb reprocessed the 5' RACE reads with MiXCR, giving one entry per CDR3 protein. The sample lists 70,000 to 100,000 distinct CDR3 sequences; approximately 13% were seen once. What was sequenced was PBMCs or a T cell subset sorted from them (not recorded which). These TCRs come from an adult woman who had mild COVID-19 (a few samples of this study predate the infection). Cell type and time point are not known. The conserved cysteine and the conserved F or W are not part of the CDR3 here.

>TRBJ2-5|TRBV7-6
ASSSPQGAREETQY
>TRBJ1-1|TRBV9
ASSVVMTNTEAF
>TRBJ1-2|TRBV12-3/TRBV12-4
ASSAGTDYGYT
>TRBJ2-1|TRBV12-3/TRBV12-4
ASSSRVGEQF
>TRBJ1-1|TRBV5-1
ASSLDRGLNTEAF
>TRBJ2-5|TRBV20-1
SATGTATQETQY
>TRBJ2-7|TRBV13
ASSPQGQGETYEQY
>TRBJ2-2|TRBV4-3
ASSQEAGSNTGELF
>TRBJ2-2|TRBV4-2
ASSPNTGELF
>TRBJ2-7|TRBV5-1
ASSFDTQSYEQY
>TRBJ2-1|TRBV27
ASSPGLVGEQF
>TRBJ2-5|TRBV13
ASSRPLEGGRETQY
>TRBJ1-2|TRBV7-9
ASSRTGAAMEGYT
>TRBJ1-1|TRBV7-9
ASSLVRDPEAF
>TRBJ2-3|TRBV7-9
ASSSPGTGSYDTQY
>TRBJ2-5|TRBV4-2
ASSQDLAEETQY
>TRBJ2-1|TRBV19
ASSIVPSGGDNEQF
>TRBJ2-7|TRBV5-1
ASSLARGAYEQY
>TRBJ1-2|TRBV30
AWIPPYKDGYT
>TRBJ2-7|TRBV28
AIDTGTGYSYEQY
>TRBJ2-7|TRBV7-8
ASSLGTRDRVYEQY
>TRBJ2-4|TRBV7-6
ASSLLDYTKNIQY
>TRBJ2-7|TRBV5-6
ASSSTGSYEQY
>TRBJ2-7|TRBV9
ASSPQTSRSYEQY
>TRBJ2-1|TRBV6-6
ASGRAGAYNEQF
>TRBJ2-2|TRBV7-8
ASSLITGELI
>TRBJ2-1|TRBV3-1
ASSQVDRVDEQF
>TRBJ2-3|TRBV7-6
ASSQRQAGGYTDTQY